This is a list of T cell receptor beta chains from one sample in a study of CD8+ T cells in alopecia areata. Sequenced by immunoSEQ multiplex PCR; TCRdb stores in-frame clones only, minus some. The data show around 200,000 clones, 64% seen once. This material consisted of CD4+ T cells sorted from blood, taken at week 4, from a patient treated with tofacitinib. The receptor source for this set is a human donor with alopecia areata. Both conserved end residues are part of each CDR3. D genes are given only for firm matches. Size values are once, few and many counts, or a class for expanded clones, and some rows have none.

cdr3_nt: TGTGCCTGGGAAGCCAAAAACGTCCCCTACGAGCAGTACTTC; cdr3_aa: CAWEAKNVPYEQYF; d_call: -; v_call: TRBV30; clone_size: -; j_call: TRBJ2-7
cdr3_nt: TGTGCCATCAGTGGGGGCGGAGGCTACACCTTC; cdr3_aa: CAISGGGGYTF; d_call: -; v_call: TRBV10-3; clone_size: -; j_call: TRBJ1-2
cdr3_nt: TGTGCCAGCAGCCCACGTCCGGGGGCGAACACCGGGGAGCTGTTTTTT; cdr3_aa: CASSPRPGANTGELFF; d_call: -; v_call: TRBV7-8; clone_size: -; j_call: TRBJ2-2
cdr3_nt: TGTGCCAGCAGCTTAGCGGACAGGCCTACTTATGGCTACACCTTC; cdr3_aa: CASSLADRPTYGYTF; d_call: TRBD1; v_call: TRBV7-2; clone_size: -; j_call: TRBJ1-2
cdr3_nt: TGCAGCTGGCAGGGGGCGTCCCAAGAGACCCAGTACTTC; cdr3_aa: CSWQGASQETQYF; d_call: TRBD1; v_call: TRBV29-1; clone_size: -; j_call: TRBJ2-5
cdr3_nt: TGTGCCAGCAGCGTAGGGACGGTTGGGGAGACCCAGTACTTC; cdr3_aa: CASSVGTVGETQYF; d_call: -; v_call: TRBV9; clone_size: -; j_call: TRBJ2-5
cdr3_nt: TGTGCCTGGAGTGAGGGTGAGTCCCAGCATTTT; cdr3_aa: CAWSEGESQHF; d_call: -; v_call: TRBV30; clone_size: -; j_call: TRBJ1-5
cdr3_nt: TGTGCCAGCACACGGGACAGGGGCAACACCGGGGAGCTGTTTTTT; cdr3_aa: CASTRDRGNTGELFF; d_call: TRBD1; v_call: TRBV11-1; clone_size: few; j_call: TRBJ2-2
cdr3_nt: TGCGCCAGCAGCTTGGCGGGCTCGACCTACGAGCAGTACTTC; cdr3_aa: CASSLAGSTYEQYF; d_call: -; v_call: TRBV5-1; clone_size: -; j_call: TRBJ2-7
cdr3_nt: TGTGCCAGCTCAGGACAGGGTTACGAGCAGTTCTTC; cdr3_aa: CASSGQGYEQFF; d_call: TRBD1; v_call: TRBV18; clone_size: -; j_call: TRBJ2-1
cdr3_nt: TGTGCCAGCTCACCGGGACAGGATGGATCACCCCTCCACTTT; cdr3_aa: CASSPGQDGSPLHF; d_call: TRBD1; v_call: TRBV18; clone_size: few; j_call: TRBJ1-6
cdr3_nt: TGTGCCAGCAGTGTCGTGGCAGGGTTAGGTCACGGGGAGCTGTTTTTT; cdr3_aa: CASSVVAGLGHGELFF; d_call: -; v_call: TRBV6-1; clone_size: few; j_call: TRBJ2-2
cdr3_nt: TGCAGCGTTGGCGGCAGGGTCAGGCAAGAGACCCAGTACTTC; cdr3_aa: CSVGGRVRQETQYF; d_call: -; v_call: TRBV29-1; clone_size: few; j_call: TRBJ2-5
cdr3_nt: TGCAGCGTTCGCGACAGGGCAGCTTTCTTT; cdr3_aa: CSVRDRAAFF; d_call: TRBD1; v_call: TRBV29-1; clone_size: -; j_call: TRBJ1-1
cdr3_nt: TGTGCCAGTAGTGGCGGGTTCCGAACCGGGGAGCTGTTTTTT; cdr3_aa: CASSGGFRTGELFF; d_call: -; v_call: TRBV19; clone_size: -; j_call: TRBJ2-2
cdr3_nt: TGTGCCAGCAGTTACGGGGGCGTGAACACTGAAGCTTTCTTT; cdr3_aa: CASSYGGVNTEAFF; d_call: -; v_call: TRBV6-6; clone_size: few; j_call: TRBJ1-1
cdr3_nt: TGTGCCAGCAGTTTATCTTTCTGGGACAGGGGTGTTAAAAGCGATGGCTACACCTTC; cdr3_aa: CASSLSFWDRGVKSDGYTF; d_call: TRBD1; v_call: TRBV27; clone_size: -; j_call: TRBJ1-2
cdr3_nt: TGTGCCAGCAGTTATCGGGTGGCAGGGGAAAATGAAAAACTGTTTTTT; cdr3_aa: CASSYRVAGENEKLFF; d_call: -; v_call: TRBV27; clone_size: -; j_call: TRBJ1-4
cdr3_nt: TGTGCCAGCTCTGGAGTTATTCCAAGCAATCAGCCCCAGCATTTT; cdr3_aa: CASSGVIPSNQPQHF; d_call: -; v_call: TRBV6-5; clone_size: few; j_call: TRBJ1-5
cdr3_nt: TGTGCCTGGTCACAGGGCGGTAATTCACCCCTCCACTTT; cdr3_aa: CAWSQGGNSPLHF; d_call: -; v_call: TRBV30; clone_size: -; j_call: TRBJ1-6
cdr3_nt: TGTGCCAGCAGCCCCCTGACAGATATGAACACTGAAGCTTTCTTT; cdr3_aa: CASSPLTDMNTEAFF; d_call: -; v_call: TRBV5-6; clone_size: -; j_call: TRBJ1-1
cdr3_nt: TGTGCCTGGCGTCGGGGCGGGGGGCCAGATACGCAGTATTTT; cdr3_aa: CAWRRGGGPDTQYF; d_call: TRBD2; v_call: TRBV30; clone_size: -; j_call: TRBJ2-3
cdr3_nt: TGTGCCTGGAGTGTACCCGGGGTGGACACTGAAGCTTTCTTT; cdr3_aa: CAWSVPGVDTEAFF; d_call: -; v_call: TRBV30; clone_size: -; j_call: TRBJ1-1
cdr3_nt: TGTGCCTGGAGTTCGGTTGTGGCGTTAAGCACAGATACGCAGTATTTT; cdr3_aa: CAWSSVVALSTDTQYF; d_call: -; v_call: TRBV30; clone_size: -; j_call: TRBJ2-3
cdr3_nt: TGCAGCGTCGGGGGACAGGGGAATGGCTACACCTTC; cdr3_aa: CSVGGQGNGYTF; d_call: TRBD1; v_call: TRBV29-1; clone_size: few; j_call: TRBJ1-2
cdr3_nt: TGTGCCAGCAGCTTGGGGGAAGTCAACACCTTC; cdr3_aa: CASSLGEVNTF; d_call: -; v_call: TRBV7-9; clone_size: -; j_call: TRBJ1-2
cdr3_nt: TGCAGCGTTGCACGCCTGGACAGACGCTCTGGGGCCAACGTCCTGACTTTC; cdr3_aa: CSVARLDRRSGANVLTF; d_call: -; v_call: TRBV29-1; clone_size: few; j_call: TRBJ2-6
cdr3_nt: TGTGCCAGCAGCTCACAGGGGGCGAACACTGAAGCTTTCTTT; cdr3_aa: CASSSQGANTEAFF; d_call: TRBD1; v_call: TRBV7-8; clone_size: -; j_call: TRBJ1-1
cdr3_nt: TGCGCCAGCAGCAAGACTAGCACCTACAATGAGCAGTTCTTC; cdr3_aa: CASSKTSTYNEQFF; d_call: TRBD2; v_call: TRBV5-1; clone_size: few; j_call: TRBJ2-1
cdr3_nt: TGTGCCAGCAGCTCGTTCAAGAACACCGGGGAGCTGTTTTTT; cdr3_aa: CASSSFKNTGELFF; d_call: -; v_call: TRBV5-6; clone_size: few; j_call: TRBJ2-2
cdr3_nt: TGTGCCTGGAGTGGAGGGACAGATACGCAGTATTTT; cdr3_aa: CAWSGGTDTQYF; d_call: -; v_call: TRBV30; clone_size: -; j_call: TRBJ2-3
cdr3_nt: TGCGCCAGCAGCCAAGACGTGGGGGGCTGGGATGGCTACACCTTC; cdr3_aa: CASSQDVGGWDGYTF; d_call: -; v_call: TRBV4-3; clone_size: -; j_call: TRBJ1-2
cdr3_nt: TGTGCCAGCAGCCGGGACAGCCTCAACTTAGGGTATGGCTACACCTTC; cdr3_aa: CASSRDSLNLGYGYTF; d_call: TRBD1; v_call: TRBV7-2; clone_size: -; j_call: TRBJ1-2
cdr3_nt: TGTGCCAGCAGCTTAGCTCGGGGAGAAAAACTGTTTTTT; cdr3_aa: CASSLARGEKLFF; d_call: -; v_call: TRBV7-2; clone_size: -; j_call: TRBJ1-4
cdr3_nt: TGTGCCAGCAGCTCCGTAGGGGGGGCCAAAAACATTCAGTACTTC; cdr3_aa: CASSSVGGAKNIQYF; d_call: -; v_call: TRBV9; clone_size: -; j_call: TRBJ2-4
cdr3_nt: TGCGCCAGCAGCTCGACAGGGCACTATGGCTACACCTTC; cdr3_aa: CASSSTGHYGYTF; d_call: TRBD1; v_call: TRBV5-1; clone_size: -; j_call: TRBJ1-2
cdr3_nt: TGTGCAAGTCGCTTTTTCTACCTTTCGGGGGGCCTCCAAGAGACCCAGTACTTC; cdr3_aa: CASRFFYLSGGLQETQYF; d_call: -; v_call: TRBV12-2; clone_size: -; j_call: TRBJ2-5
cdr3_nt: TGTGCCAGCAGCTCAATTAGGGTGGCTTTCTTT; cdr3_aa: CASSSIRVAFF; d_call: -; v_call: TRBV6-6; clone_size: few; j_call: TRBJ1-1
cdr3_nt: TGTGCCTGGAGCTCGGGGGAAGGGCCCAAAAACATTCAGTACTTC; cdr3_aa: CAWSSGEGPKNIQYF; d_call: -; v_call: TRBV30; clone_size: -; j_call: TRBJ2-4
cdr3_nt: TGTGCCAGCAGCGGTGGGGGCCTCTCCTACAATGAGCAGTTCTTC; cdr3_aa: CASSGGGLSYNEQFF; d_call: -; v_call: TRBV7-9; clone_size: -; j_call: TRBJ2-1
cdr3_nt: TGTGCCAGCAGCCAGGGGACAGGGAGTCAGCCCCAGCATTTT; cdr3_aa: CASSQGTGSQPQHF; d_call: TRBD1; v_call: TRBV6-6; clone_size: -; j_call: TRBJ1-5
cdr3_nt: TGTGCCAGCAGCTTGGCGACTAGCGGGGGGTTTCATGAGCAGTTCTTC; cdr3_aa: CASSLATSGGFHEQFF; d_call: TRBD2; v_call: TRBV5-4; clone_size: -; j_call: TRBJ2-1
cdr3_nt: TGTGCCAGCAGCCAAGGGGTACGGGGTGCGGCCAAAAACATTCAGTACTTC; cdr3_aa: CASSQGVRGAAKNIQYF; d_call: -; v_call: TRBV14; clone_size: -; j_call: TRBJ2-4
cdr3_nt: TGTGCCAGCAGCGTTCGGGACAGGACTTACCCGAATGAAAAACTGTTTTTT; cdr3_aa: CASSVRDRTYPNEKLFF; d_call: TRBD1; v_call: TRBV7-8; clone_size: -; j_call: TRBJ1-4
cdr3_nt: TGTGCCTGGAGTGAGGGCTTTCAGCTAGCCAAAAACATTCAGTACTTC; cdr3_aa: CAWSEGFQLAKNIQYF; d_call: -; v_call: TRBV30; clone_size: few; j_call: TRBJ2-4
cdr3_nt: TGTGCCTGGAGTTATCGGGGGCGGACTGAAGCTTTCTTT; cdr3_aa: CAWSYRGRTEAFF; d_call: -; v_call: TRBV30; clone_size: -; j_call: TRBJ1-1
cdr3_nt: TGTGCCAGCAGCTTGGTTGAGGGAGCCTCTGGGGCCAACGTCCTGACTTTC; cdr3_aa: CASSLVEGASGANVLTF; d_call: -; v_call: TRBV7-9; clone_size: -; j_call: TRBJ2-6
cdr3_nt: TGCGCCAGCAGCTTGTCCGGGGAGAATGGCTACACCTTC; cdr3_aa: CASSLSGENGYTF; d_call: -; v_call: TRBV5-1; clone_size: -; j_call: TRBJ1-2
cdr3_nt: TGTGCCAGCAGTCGAAGCGACACCGAAAAACTGTTTTTT; cdr3_aa: CASSRSDTEKLFF; d_call: -; v_call: TRBV28; clone_size: -; j_call: TRBJ1-4
cdr3_nt: TGCGCCAGCAGCACAGGACAGGGGCCTCCCGACGAGCAGTACTTC; cdr3_aa: CASSTGQGPPDEQYF; d_call: TRBD1; v_call: TRBV5-1; clone_size: -; j_call: TRBJ2-7
cdr3_nt: TGTGCCAGCAGCCCGACAGTCACTAATGAAAAACTGTTTTTT; cdr3_aa: CASSPTVTNEKLFF; d_call: -; v_call: TRBV7-6; clone_size: once; j_call: TRBJ1-4